Each of the 29 T cell receptor beta chains below was sequenced from the same sample in a study of somatic mutations in cytotoxic T cells in rheumatoid arthritis. Produced via immunoSEQ multiplex PCR; TCRdb's table is partial and in-frame only. The sample contains tens of thousands of clones, about 82% of which appear only once. The sequencing sample was made of CD8+ T cells sorted from blood. The receptors shown here come from an adult with rheumatoid arthritis.

CDR3 in DNA: TGTGCCACCTCGAACAGGTCAGCCTGGGCTGAAAAACTGTTTTTT. This translates into CATSNRSAWAEKLFF. This sequence joins TRBV15 and TRBJ1-4; a weak D match, TRBD1 (5 bases). There are 15 residues in the CDR3. The germline V gene has CDR1 LNHNV and CDR2 YYDKDF (reference sequence). Trimming left V 8 bases short and J 7 bases short, with 20 bases between.

This clone was seen just once. The rearrangement links TRBV11-2 to TRBJ2-2, with 14 bases identical to TRBD2. Losses at the gene ends were 0 bases for V and 7 bases for J; bases not matched to a gene: 13. The germline V gene encodes CDR1 SGHAT and CDR2 FQNNGV. The CDR3 sequence is 20 residues long. CDR3 protein: CASSLDSLGLAGASIGELFF. As DNA, the CDR3 is TGTGCCAGCAGCTTAGATTCCCTGGGACTAGCGGGGGCCTCAATCGGGGAGCTGTTTTTT.

This chain joins TRBV7-8 and TRBJ2-1; the D gene is possibly TRBD2 (7 bases). Germline CDR1 reads SGHVS; CDR2 reads FQNEAQ. The germline V and J ends were trimmed by 5 bases and 7 bases, with 21 bases remaining between them. The CDR3 loop spans 16 amino acids. CDR3 protein: CASSIGAGALGNEQFF. The CDR3 region has the DNA TGTGCCAGCAGCATCGGGGCGGGGGCCTTGGGGAATGAGCAGTTCTTC.

The chain uses TRBV15 and TRBJ1-1, with 9 bases fitting TRBD1. V lost 0 bases, J lost 1 base, and 3 bases stayed unmatched. CDR3 length equals 16 residues. CDR1 and CDR2 (germline): LNHNV, YYDKDF (reference sequence). Here the CDR3 reads CATSRETGGGNTEAFF. Written as DNA, the CDR3 is TGTGCCACCAGCAGAGAAACAGGGGGCGGGAACACTGAAGCTTTCTTT. The full variable domain, completed using reference TRBV15 and TRBJ1-1, is DAMVIQNPRYQVTQFGKPVTLSCSQTLNHNVMYWYQQKSSQAPKLLFHYYDKDFNNEADTPDNFQSRRPNTSFCFLDIRSPGLGDTAMYLCATSRETGGGNTEAFFGQGTRLTVV.

V is TRBV29-1 and J is TRBJ2-7, with D unresolved. The V end lost 4 bases, the J end lost 2 bases, and 9 bases lay between the germline ends. CDR3 size: 12 residues. Germline V CDR1 and CDR2: SQVTM, ANQGSEA. The CDR3: CSVASQTYEQYF. CDR3 sequence (DNA): TGCAGCGTTGCAAGCCAGACCTACGAGCAGTACTTC.

J is TRBJ2-1 and V is TRBV6-5; TRBD2 aligns across 8 bases. Unmatched junction bases numbered 7, after V lost 8 bases and J lost 4 bases. The CDR3 runs 14 residues. Germline lookup yields CDR1 MNHEY and CDR2 SVGAGI. The CDR3 region has the DNA TGTGCCAGCGGCCCCGGGGGGGGGTACAATGAGCAGTTCTTC. It specifies CASGPGGGYNEQFF.

This clone came up once. The chain links TRBV2 to TRBJ2-3, with D uncertain. The V gene lost 3 bases and the J gene lost 6 bases, with 16 bases spanning the gap. This CDR3 is built from 15 residues. Per germline, CDR1 SNHLY and CDR2 FYNNEI. CDR3 sequence: CASSEGSQYMDTQYF. The DNA for the CDR3 is TGTGCCAGCAGTGAGGGCAGTCAGTATATGGATACGCAGTATTTT.

V is TRBV7-9 and J is TRBJ2-3, with 11 bases that match TRBD2. J lost 1 base, V lost 5 bases, and 11 bases had no gene match. Germline V lookup: CDR1 SEHNR, CDR2 FQNEAQ (reference sequence). The CDR3 loop spans 18 amino acids. CDR3 loop: CASSTLAGGPSGTDTQYF. The CDR3, as DNA: TGTGCCAGCAGCACCCTAGCGGGGGGCCCGTCGGGCACAGATACGCAGTATTTT. The variable domain in full, with the rest retrieved from reference TRBV7-9 and TRBJ2-3, is DTGVSQNPRHKITKRGQNVTFRCDPISEHNRLYWYRQTLGQGPEFLTYFQNEAQLEKSRLLSDRFSAERPKGSFSTLEIQRTEQGDSAMYLCASSTLAGGPSGTDTQYFGPGTRLTVL.

The genes are TRBV6-6 and TRBJ1-2; maybe TRBD1 (6 bases). The CDR3 totals 15 residues. The V and J ends lost 6 bases and 3 bases respectively, with 17 bases between them. The germline V gene has CDR1 MNHNY and CDR2 SVGAGI (reference sequence). CDR3 nucleotides: TGTGCCAGCAGCCGTAAACAGGGTAGGGACTATGGCTACACCTTC. Its protein is CASSRKQGRDYGYTF.

This chain connects TRBV6-1 to TRBJ1-6, with 9 bases identical to TRBD1. CDR1 is MNHNS, CDR2 SASEGT, per germline. Germline trimming cut 1 base from V and 9 bases from J; bases unmatched to any gene: 7. This CDR3 is 16 amino acids long. The CDR3 loop is CASSEGVGTGSSPLHF. The CDR3 DNA reads TGTGCCAGCAGTGAAGGTGTTGGGACAGGGAGTTCACCCCTCCACTTT.

This clone has only a few counts. This chain links TRBV6-1 with TRBJ1-6, with 8 bases matching TRBD1. The CDR3 has 15 amino acids. Germline trimming cut 6 bases from V and 4 bases from J; bases unmatched to any gene: 5. In germline, CDR1 is MNHNS, CDR2 SASEGT. This CDR3 reads CASRGQGDYNSPLHF. CDR3 sequence (DNA): TGTGCCAGCAGAGGACAGGGCGATTATAATTCACCCCTCCACTTT.

This chain connects TRBV4-2 to TRBJ1-2; 7 bases agree with TRBD1. The CDR3 contains 15 residues. Per the germline V gene, CDR1 is LGHNA and CDR2 is YNFKEQ. Trimming removed 2 bases from V and 2 bases from J; junction bases left unmatched: 5. DNA of the CDR3: TGTGCCAGCAGCCAAAGTACAGGGGTAAACTATGGCTACACCTTC. Translating gives CASSQSTGVNYGYTF.

The V call is TRBV2, the J call TRBJ2-2, with D perhaps TRBD1 (6 bases). The ends were cut back, 9 bases at V and 1 base at J, with 21 bases in the middle. The CDR3 spans 17 residues. Looked up from germline, CDR1 is SNHLY and CDR2 is FYNNEI. CDR3 region: CASLNFGVQGNTGELFF. CDR3 coding DNA: TGTGCCAGTCTCAATTTCGGGGTACAGGGGAACACCGGGGAGCTGTTTTTT.

The chain combines TRBV6-4 with TRBJ2-3, with 8 bases fitting TRBD2. V gave up 6 bases and J gave up 2 bases; unmatched junction bases: 4. Looked up from germline, CDR1 is MRHNA and CDR2 is SNTAGT. The CDR3 extends over 14 amino acids. CDR3 nucleotides: TGTGCCAGCAGAAGCGGGAGTGACACAGATACGCAGTATTTT. Protein product: CASRSGSDTDTQYF.

The chain carries TRBV27 and TRBJ2-7, with D possibly being TRBD1 (6 bases). Germline CDR1 and CDR2: MNHEY and SMNVEV (reference sequence). Trimming cost V 2 bases and J 4 bases, with 12 bases left between them. The CDR3 has 14 amino acids. The CDR3 nucleotides read TGTGCCAGCAGTTTAGTCGGACAGTTATACGAGCAGTACTTC. Residues: CASSLVGQLYEQYF.

This clone was detected a few times. The CDR3 loop is CASGDNNQPQHF. The CDR3 nucleotides are TGTGCCAGCGGGGACAACAATCAGCCCCAGCATTTT. This chain uses TRBV7-9 with TRBJ1-5, with D perhaps matching TRBD1 (6 bases). The CDR3 consists of 12 residues. The V end lost 8 bases, the J end lost 3 bases, and 8 bases lay between the germline ends. Looked up from germline, CDR1 is SEHNR and CDR2 is FQNEAQ (reference sequence).

This chain uses TRBV7-3 with TRBJ2-7, with TRBD2 matching 9 bases. Per germline, CDR1 SGHTA and CDR2 FQGTGA. V shed 2 bases and J 2 bases; nucleotides not matched to a gene: 1. There are 14 residues in the CDR3. In nucleotides, the CDR3 is TGTGCCAGCAGCTTAGCGGGGGGGCCCTACGAGCAGTACTTC. Amino acid sequence: CASSLAGGPYEQYF.

The rearrangement joins TRBV7-2 to TRBJ1-4, with 8 positions matching TRBD1. This CDR3 contains 14 residues. Per germline, CDR1 SGHTA and CDR2 FQGNSA. V shed 0 bases, J shed 11 bases, and the junction held 5 bases outside the gene matches. The CDR3 reads CASSLARQGWKLFF. The CDR3 bases are TGTGCCAGCAGCTTAGCTCGACAGGGGTGGAAACTGTTTTTT.

The V call is TRBV7-9, the J call TRBJ1-2, with D maybe TRBD1 (6 bases). This CDR3 is 10 amino acids long. Germline V gene lookup returns CDR1 SEHNR and CDR2 FQNEAQ (reference sequence). CDR3 region: CALDGGAYTF. The CDR3 region has the DNA TGTGCACTCGACGGGGGCGCCTACACCTTC.

The chain links TRBV4-3 to TRBJ1-1; 7 nucleotides line up with TRBD1. The V and J ends lost 4 bases and 6 bases, in that order; junction bases with no gene match: 11. CDR3 length: 15 residues. Germline loops: CDR1 LGHNA, CDR2 YSLEER. DNA of the CDR3: TGCGCCAGCAGCCGTGGCAGGGGGGGGCTAGCTGAAGCTTTCTTT. Translating it yields CASSRGRGGLAEAFF.

This chain uses TRBV2 with TRBJ2-7; 7 bases align to TRBD2. The V gene's germline CDR1 is SNHLY and CDR2 FYNNEI. The length of the CDR3 is 16 residues. With 5 bases clipped from V and 0 bases from J, the junction kept 10 bases outside the gene matches. The CDR3 region is CASSTRGEVLSYEQYF. The CDR3 DNA sequence: TGTGCCAGCAGTACCCGGGGGGAGGTCCTCTCCTACGAGCAGTACTTC.

The CDR3 loop is CASSGWTDDTYEQYF. The DNA of the CDR3 is TGTGCCAGCAGCGGGTGGACAGACGATACCTACGAGCAGTACTTC. The chain has TRBV5-8 and TRBJ2-7, with D maybe TRBD1 (6 bases). Germline V gives CDR1 SGHTS, CDR2 YDEGEE. CDR3 length equals 15 residues. V was clipped by 4 bases and J by 2 bases, with 16 bases between them.

CDR3 in DNA: TGTGCCAGCAGCTTTTCCCGGGACCAGCCCCAGCATTTT. Its protein is CASSFSRDQPQHF. The gene calls are TRBV7-8 and TRBJ1-5, with D perhaps matching TRBD1 (5 bases). Germline V lookup: CDR1 SGHVS, CDR2 FQNEAQ. The CDR3 totals 13 residues. Trimming left V 3 bases short and J 7 bases short, with 10 bases between.

The chain links TRBV29-1 to TRBJ2-7, with a weak D call TRBD1 (7 bases). The germline V gene has CDR1 SQVTM and CDR2 ANQGSEA. Trimming shortened V by 4 bases and J by 3 bases, and 13 bases separated the two germline ends. The CDR3 runs to 13 residues. The CDR3 is CSVVEGAGYEQYF. As DNA, the CDR3 is TGCAGCGTTGTGGAGGGGGCGGGCTACGAGCAGTACTTC.

V gene TRBV12-2 combines with J gene TRBJ1-5. TRBV12-2 is a recognized pseudogene. There are 17 residues in the CDR3. CDR3 residues: CASRLACRRPGNQPQHF. The CDR3 nucleotides read TGTGCAAGTCGCTTAGCGTGCAGGAGGCCAGGCAATCAGCCCCAGCATTTT.

V and J are TRBV6-5 and TRBJ2-1; D may be TRBD2 (5 bases). The germline gives CDR1 MNHEY, CDR2 SVGAGI. This CDR3 is 13 amino acids long. Trimming took 5 bases from V and 5 from J, leaving 10 bases between them. The CDR3 spells CASSQAAHNEQFF. DNA for the CDR3: TGTGCCAGCAGTCAAGCGGCCCACAATGAGCAGTTCTTC.

The chain uses TRBV6-5 and TRBJ2-7, with 13 positions matching TRBD2. V was pared by 5 bases and J by 6 bases, with 4 bases of the junction left unmatched. CDR3 length equals 14 residues. CDR1 MNHEY and CDR2 SVGAGI come from the germline V gene. CDR3 in amino acids: CASSRTSGGREQYF. CDR3 DNA sequence: TGTGCCAGCAGTCGGACTAGCGGGGGACGCGAGCAGTACTTC.

This sequence joins TRBV27 and TRBJ2-7; the match to TRBD2 covers 8 bases. Germline assignment: CDR1 MNHEY and CDR2 SMNVEV (reference sequence). This CDR3 is built from 19 residues. Germline trimming cut 0 bases from V and 7 bases from J; bases unmatched to any gene: 20. CDR3 sequence (DNA): TGTGCCAGCAGTTTATCCCGCAGCAGGGGTTGGCGGGGGGACGTAGAGCAGTACTTC. Its protein is CASSLSRSRGWRGDVEQYF.

The V and J genes are TRBV5-8 and TRBJ1-2; D gene ambiguous. Germline V lookup: CDR1 SGHTS, CDR2 YDEGEE. The CDR3 covers 15 residues. Trimming shortened V by 0 bases and J by 8 bases, and 17 bases separated the two germline ends. The CDR3 coding sequence is TGTGCCAGCAGCTTGGTAGTCGACGGGCCGCGGGGCTACACCTTC. Amino acid sequence: CASSLVVDGPRGYTF.